This T cell receptor beta chain comes out of a study of blood T cell repertoires in COVID-19. Study overall: The United States, Italy and Spain supplied acute and convalescent COVID-19 samples. T cells, B-cell-depleted T cells, or PBMCs provided the cDNA or gDNA that served as material.

A few counts support this clone. Here immunoSEQ multiplex PCR was the method, and the copy in TCRdb shows in-frame clones only, minus some. This sample has some 180,000 clones; roughly 84% occur once, and the top ten carry around 2.9%. Before they entered the study, exposed participants had met a COVID-19 case within 2 weeks. The CDR3 is made up of 13 amino acids. V lost 5 bases and J lost 7, with 15 bases in between. The V gene's germline CDR1 is SGHTA and CDR2 FQGNSA. The sample consisted of PBMCs or T cells enriched from blood (not recorded which). This chain uses TRBV7-2 with TRBJ2-7; D not resolved. This receptor was obtained from a woman in her 30s who had been exposed to COVID-19. CDR3 loop: CASSQLYILEQYF. Here the CDR3 DNA reads TGTGCCAGCAGCCAATTGTACATCTTGGAGCAGTACTTC.